This passage covers 10 T cell receptor beta chains from one sample sequenced in a study of T cell changes during pregnancy in multiple sclerosis. The table came from immunoSEQ multiplex PCR; TCRdb's copy has only in-frame clones and leaves some out. The sample lists over 60,000 clones; roughly nine tenths were seen once. Sequenced here: CD4+ T cells from peripheral blood mononuclear cells, sampled in the third trimester of pregnancy. All receptors come from a female donor in good health, enrolled as a control in a pregnancy study.

This clone was seen only once. This rearrangement joins TRBV6-5 to TRBJ1-4, with 7 bases matching TRBD1. Germline lookup yields CDR1 MNHEY and CDR2 SVGAGI. CDR3 size: 14 residues. The V segment lost 5 bases and the J segment 8 bases; nucleotides outside the gene matches: 8. The CDR3 bases are TGTGCCAGCAGTACACAGGACAGGCCGGAAAAACTGTTTTTT. Residues: CASSTQDRPEKLFF.

V gene TRBV9 combines with J gene TRBJ1-1; no clear D gene. Trimming took off 0 bases at V and 0 bases at J, with 9 bases between the two ends. Germline lookup yields CDR1 SGDLS and CDR2 YYNGEE. The CDR3 length is 15 residues. The CDR3 is CASSVEPGMNTEAFF. In DNA, the CDR3 is TGTGCCAGCAGCGTAGAACCGGGGATGAACACTGAAGCTTTCTTT.

The chain has TRBV11-1 and TRBJ1-2, with D possibly matching TRBD1 (6 bases). The V gene's germline CDR1 is SGHAT and CDR2 FQDESV (reference sequence). With 10 bases removed from V and 8 bases from J, the gap between germline ends came to 14 bases. CDR3 length: 11 residues. As DNA, the CDR3 is TGTGCCACCTCAGGGGTAAAGGGCTACACCTTC. Translated, it gives CATSGVKGYTF.

The gene calls are TRBV10-3 and TRBJ1-6, with D perhaps TRBD1 (5 bases). The CDR3 runs to 14 residues. Per germline, CDR1 ENHRY and CDR2 SYGVKD. V was shortened by 4 bases and J by 13 bases, with 17 bases between the two germline ends. CDR3 sequence (DNA): TGTGCCATCAGTGGGGCTTTAGGGGAAGAGCCCCTCCACTTT. This gives the protein CAISGALGEEPLHF.

This CDR3 is CASNRRSPGTGFSNQPQHF. Written as DNA, the CDR3 is TGTGCCAGTAACCGACGAAGTCCCGGGACAGGGTTCAGCAATCAGCCCCAGCATTTT. V usage is TRBV19 and J usage is TRBJ1-5, with 9 bases lining up with TRBD1. The CDR3 spans 19 residues. Germline CDR1 LNHDA, CDR2 SQIVND (reference sequence). V was pared by 7 bases and J by 1 base, with 17 bases of the junction left unmatched.

The chain links TRBV4-2 to TRBJ1-1, with TRBD1 matching 8 bases. Germline loops: CDR1 LGHNA, CDR2 YNFKEQ. The length of the CDR3 is 14 residues. The trim removed 4 bases at V and 2 bases at J, leaving 3 bases unmatched. Here the CDR3 DNA reads TGTGCCAGCAGCCTCGGACAGGGAAACACTGAAGCTTTCTTT. This translates into CASSLGQGNTEAFF.

V is TRBV6-1 and J is TRBJ1-1, with 8 bases matching TRBD1. CDR1 MNHNS and CDR2 SASEGT come from the germline V gene. The CDR3 has 13 amino acids. Trimming cost V 5 bases and J 3 bases; bases outside gene matches: 2. The CDR3 nucleotides are TGTGCCAGCAGTACGGACAGGGACACTGAAGCTTTCTTT. It is translated as CASSTDRDTEAFF.

The rearrangement joins TRBV19 to TRBJ2-5, with no clear D. Germline values: CDR1 LNHDA, CDR2 SQIVND (reference sequence). The CDR3 covers 15 residues. Trimming removed 0 bases at V and 3 bases at J, with 11 bases between. In DNA form, the CDR3 reads TGTGCCAGTAGTATAGATGAAGCTGCCGAAGAGACCCAGTACTTC. Translating it yields CASSIDEAAEETQYF.

The genes are TRBV5-5 and TRBJ2-1; 7 positions agree with TRBD1. CDR3 size: 15 residues. The V gene's germline CDR1 is SGHKS and CDR2 YYEKEE (reference sequence). The V gene end was trimmed by 0 bases and the J gene end by 1 base; junction bases not matched to a gene: 1. The DNA for the CDR3 is TGTGCCAGCAGCTTGGAACAGGGGTCCTACAATGAGCAGTTCTTC. As protein: CASSLEQGSYNEQFF.

V gene TRBV15 combines with J gene TRBJ2-1, with D hard to call. Per the germline V gene, CDR1 is LNHNV and CDR2 is YYDKDF (reference sequence). The germline V and J ends were trimmed by 7 bases and 8 bases, with 21 bases remaining between them. This CDR3 is 15 amino acids long. The CDR3 sequence is CATTPPLASIHEQFF. CDR3 nucleotide sequence: TGTGCCACCACACCACCGCTGGCTAGTATCCATGAGCAGTTCTTC.